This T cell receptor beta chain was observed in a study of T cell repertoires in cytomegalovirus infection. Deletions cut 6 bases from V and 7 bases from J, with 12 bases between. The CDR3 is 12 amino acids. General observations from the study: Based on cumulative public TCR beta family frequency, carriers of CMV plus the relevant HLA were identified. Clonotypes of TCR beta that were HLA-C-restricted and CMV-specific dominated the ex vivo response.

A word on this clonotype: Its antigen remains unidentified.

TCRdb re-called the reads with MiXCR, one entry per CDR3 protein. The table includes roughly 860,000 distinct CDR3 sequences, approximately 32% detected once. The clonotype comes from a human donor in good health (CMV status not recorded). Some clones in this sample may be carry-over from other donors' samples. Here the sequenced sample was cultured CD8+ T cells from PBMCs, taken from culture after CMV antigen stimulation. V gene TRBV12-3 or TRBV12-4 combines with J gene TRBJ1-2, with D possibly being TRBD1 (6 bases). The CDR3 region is CASRSDRFGYTF. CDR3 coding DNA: TGTGCCAGCAGATCCGACAGGTTTGGCTACACCTTC.